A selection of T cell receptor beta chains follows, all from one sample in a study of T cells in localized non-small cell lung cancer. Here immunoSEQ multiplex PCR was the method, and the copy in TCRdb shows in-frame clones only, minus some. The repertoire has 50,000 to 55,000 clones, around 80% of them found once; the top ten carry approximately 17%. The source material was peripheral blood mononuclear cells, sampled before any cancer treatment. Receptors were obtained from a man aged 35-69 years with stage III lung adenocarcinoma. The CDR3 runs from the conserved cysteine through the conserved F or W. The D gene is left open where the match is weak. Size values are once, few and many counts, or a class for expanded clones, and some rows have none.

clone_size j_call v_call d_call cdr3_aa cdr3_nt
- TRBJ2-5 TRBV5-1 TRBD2 CASSYSSTSGGEETQYF TGCGCCAGCAGCTACTCCTCGACTAGCGGGGGGGAAGAGACCCAGTACTTC
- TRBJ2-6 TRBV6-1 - CASVPLGGANVLTF TGTGCCAGCGTACCCCTCGGTGGGGCCAACGTCCTGACTTTC
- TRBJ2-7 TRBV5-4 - CASSLDHSYEQYF TGTGCCAGCTCCTTGGACCACTCCTACGAGCAGTACTTC
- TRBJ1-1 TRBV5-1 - CASMGNTEAFF TGCGCCAGCATGGGGAACACTGAAGCTTTCTTT
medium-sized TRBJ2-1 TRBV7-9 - CASSLNPRRVDEQFF TGTGCCAGCAGCTTAAACCCGCGGCGGGTCGATGAGCAGTTCTTC
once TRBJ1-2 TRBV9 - CASSAEPGLGYTF TGTGCCAGCAGCGCAGAACCGGGTCTGGGCTACACCTTC
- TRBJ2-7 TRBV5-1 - CASSLVGEPNLEQYF TGCGCCAGCAGCTTGGTGGGAGAGCCCAACCTCGAGCAGTACTTC
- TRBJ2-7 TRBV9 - CASSVEGGGSYEQYF TGTGCCAGCAGCGTCGAGGGAGGAGGATCCTACGAGCAGTACTTC
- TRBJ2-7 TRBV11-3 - CASSLVGTSSYEQYF TGTGCCAGCAGCTTAGTCGGGACCAGCTCCTACGAGCAGTACTTC
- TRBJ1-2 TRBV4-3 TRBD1 CASSQGDRGHGYTF TGCGCCAGCAGCCAAGGGGACAGGGGGCATGGCTACACCTTC
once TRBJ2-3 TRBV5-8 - CASSLLDWGGTDTQYF TGTGCCAGCAGCCTGTTAGATTGGGGGGGCACAGATACGCAGTATTTT
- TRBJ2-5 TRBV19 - CASSMTGQETQYF TGTGCCAGTAGTATGACGGGTCAAGAGACCCAGTACTTC
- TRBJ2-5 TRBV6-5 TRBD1 CASQPGTGGVETQYF TGTGCCAGCCAACCCGGGACAGGGGGCGTAGAGACCCAGTACTTC
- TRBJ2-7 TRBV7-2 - CASSPVDLYEQYF TGTGCCAGCAGCCCGGTGGACCTCTACGAGCAGTACTTC
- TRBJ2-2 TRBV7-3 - CASSKVGTGELFF TGTGCCAGCAGCAAAGTAGGAACCGGGGAGCTGTTTTTT
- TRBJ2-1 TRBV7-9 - CASSLNNEQFF TGTGCCAGCAGCCTAAACAATGAGCAGTTCTTC
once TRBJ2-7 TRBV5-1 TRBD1 CASSQPETGVEEQYF TGCGCCAGCAGCCAGCCAGAGACAGGGGTTGAGGAGCAGTACTTC
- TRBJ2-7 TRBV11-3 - CASSKDADSYEQYF TGTGCCAGCAGCAAGGACGCCGACTCCTACGAGCAGTACTTC
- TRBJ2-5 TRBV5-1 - CASSLEGRIQETQYF TGCGCCAGCAGCTTGGAGGGGCGAATCCAAGAGACCCAGTACTTC
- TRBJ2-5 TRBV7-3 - CASSLGQGAPIYF TGTGCCAGCAGCTTAGGGCAGGGTGCCCCTATTTACTTC
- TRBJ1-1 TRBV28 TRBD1 CASSSGGQGILVAFF TGTGCCAGCAGTTCCGGGGGACAGGGGATCTTGGTAGCTTTCTTT
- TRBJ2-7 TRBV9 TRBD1 CASSPGTGIYEQYF TGTGCCAGCAGCCCGGGGACAGGGATCTACGAGCAGTACTTC
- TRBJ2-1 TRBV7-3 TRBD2 CASSWTSQFEQFF TGTGCCAGCAGTTGGACTAGTCAGTTTGAGCAGTTCTTC
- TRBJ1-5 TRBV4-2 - CASSQELKASNQPQHF TGTGCCAGCAGCCAAGAACTCAAGGCTAGCAATCAGCCCCAGCATTTT
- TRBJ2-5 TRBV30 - CAWSPGWASMTQYF TGTGCCTGGAGTCCGGGGTGGGCCTCGATGACCCAGTACTTC
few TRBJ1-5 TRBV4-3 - CASSQDSQQPQHF TGCGCCAGCAGCCAAGACTCGCAACAGCCCCAGCATTTT
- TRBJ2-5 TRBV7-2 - CASSADGETQYF TGTGCCAGCAGCGCCGACGGGGAGACCCAGTACTTC
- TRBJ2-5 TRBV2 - CASSEALHGETQYF TGTGCCAGCAGTGAAGCGCTTCACGGGGAGACCCAGTACTTC
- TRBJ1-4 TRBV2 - CASGSLVREKLFF TGTGCCAGCGGGAGCCTGGTGAGGGAAAAACTGTTTTTT
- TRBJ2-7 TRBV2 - CASSEYRLSYEQYF TGTGCCAGCAGTGAGTATCGGCTTTCCTACGAGCAGTACTTC
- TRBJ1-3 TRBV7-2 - CASSSYLSSGNTIYF TGTGCCAGCAGCTCCTATCTGAGCTCTGGAAACACCATATATTTT
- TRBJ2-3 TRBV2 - CASRMDPTTDTQYF TGTGCCAGCAGGATGGACCCGACTACAGATACGCAGTATTTT
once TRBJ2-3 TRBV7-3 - CASSPSGSTDTQYF TGTGCCAGCAGCCCCAGCGGTAGCACAGATACGCAGTATTTT
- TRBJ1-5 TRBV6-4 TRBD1 CASSAGSRRGPIISNQPQHF TGTGCCAGCAGCGCCGGATCCCGCAGGGGGCCTATAATAAGCAATCAGCCCCAGCATTTT
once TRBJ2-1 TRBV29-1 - CSVGRETYNEQFF TGCAGCGTGGGCAGGGAAACCTACAATGAGCAGTTCTTC
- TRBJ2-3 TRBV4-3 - CASSQGDDKTDTQYF TGCGCCAGCAGCCAAGGGGACGACAAGACAGATACGCAGTATTTT
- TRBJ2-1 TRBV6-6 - CASMDPPYNEQFF TGTGCCAGCATGGACCCCCCCTACAATGAGCAGTTCTTC
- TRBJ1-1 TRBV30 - CAWKWTPNPEAFF TGTGCCTGGAAGTGGACCCCGAATCCTGAAGCTTTCTTT
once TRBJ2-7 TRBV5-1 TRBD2 CASSLGTSGRYSEQYF TGCGCCAGCAGCTTGGGGACTAGCGGGAGATACAGCGAGCAGTACTTC
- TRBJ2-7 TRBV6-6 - CASSYSRGSEQYF TGTGCCAGCAGTTACTCGAGAGGCTCCGAGCAGTACTTC
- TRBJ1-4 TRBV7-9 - CASSLVGQGVEKLFF TGTGCCAGCAGCTTAGTAGGCCAGGGAGTAGAAAAACTGTTTTTT
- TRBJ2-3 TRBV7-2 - CASSPQGSTDTQYF TGTGCCAGCAGCCCCCAGGGGAGCACAGATACGCAGTATTTT
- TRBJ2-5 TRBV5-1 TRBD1 CASSLGQGLEETQYF TGCGCCAGCAGCTTGGGACAGGGGCTGGAGGAGACCCAGTACTTC
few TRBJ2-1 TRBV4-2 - CASSPQVGSSYNEQFF TGTGCCAGCAGCCCCCAGGTAGGGAGCTCCTACAATGAGCAGTTCTTC
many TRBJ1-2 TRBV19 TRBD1 CASSFGQGWNYGYTF TGTGCCAGTAGTTTCGGACAGGGATGGAACTATGGCTACACCTTC
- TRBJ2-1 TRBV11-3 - CASRGGLYNEQFF TGTGCCAGCAGGGGGGGCCTTTACAATGAGCAGTTCTTC
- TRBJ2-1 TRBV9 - CASSVSVSSYNEQFF TGTGCCAGCAGCGTGTCGGTAAGCTCCTACAATGAGCAGTTCTTC
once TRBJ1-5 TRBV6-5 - CASRPSTESNQPQHF TGTGCCAGTCGTCCCTCGACAGAGAGCAATCAGCCCCAGCATTTT
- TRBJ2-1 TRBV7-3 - CASSLDSGSSYNEQFF TGTGCCAGCAGCTTGGATTCAGGGAGCTCCTACAATGAGCAGTTCTTC
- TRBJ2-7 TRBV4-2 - CASSQGTESSYEQYF TGTGCCAGCAGCCAAGGTACAGAAAGCTCCTACGAGCAGTACTTC
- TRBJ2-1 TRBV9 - CASSRQASSYNEQFF TGTGCCAGCAGTCGACAGGCGAGCTCCTACAATGAGCAGTTCTTC
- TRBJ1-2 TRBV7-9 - CASSLGNQLNYGYTF TGTGCCAGCAGCTTAGGAAACCAGCTTAACTATGGCTACACCTTC
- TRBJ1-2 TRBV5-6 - CASSLVAGKYYGYTF TGTGCCAGCAGCTTGGTCGCGGGGAAGTACTATGGCTACACCTTC
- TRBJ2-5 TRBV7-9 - CASSWTVDGGWETQYF TGTGCCAGCAGCTGGACCGTGGACGGCGGGTGGGAGACCCAGTACTTC
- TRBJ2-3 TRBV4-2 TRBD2 CASSQQTSGASDTQYF TGTGCCAGCAGCCAACAAACTAGCGGGGCTTCAGATACGCAGTATTTT
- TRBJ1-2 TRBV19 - CASSTGPSTVYGYTF TGTGCCAGTAGTACAGGACCCTCGACAGTCTATGGCTACACCTTC
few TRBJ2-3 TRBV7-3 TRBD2 CASSPFSGGASDTQYF TGTGCCAGCAGCCCCTTCAGCGGGGGGGCCTCAGATACGCAGTATTTT